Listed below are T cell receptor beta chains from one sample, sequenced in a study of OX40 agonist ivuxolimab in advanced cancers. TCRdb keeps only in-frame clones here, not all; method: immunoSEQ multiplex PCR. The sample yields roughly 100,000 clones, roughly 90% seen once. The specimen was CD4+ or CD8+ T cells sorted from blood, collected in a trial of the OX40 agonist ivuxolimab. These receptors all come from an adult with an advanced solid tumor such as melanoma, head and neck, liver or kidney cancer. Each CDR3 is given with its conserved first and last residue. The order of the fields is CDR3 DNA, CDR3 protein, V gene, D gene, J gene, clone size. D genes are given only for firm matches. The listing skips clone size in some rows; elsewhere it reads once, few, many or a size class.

DNA: TGTGCCAGCAGCCCACGACAGGGATCTGGAAACACCATATATTTT
CDR3: CASSPRQGSGNTIYF
V: TRBV9
D: TRBD1
J: TRBJ1-3
size: NA

DNA: TGTGCCAGCAGTCAGCGGGACAGCAAAGCTTTCTTT
CDR3: CASSQRDSKAFF
V: TRBV28
D: TRBD1
J: TRBJ1-1
size: NA

DNA: TGTGCCAGCATCGGGTCTCCTAGCACAGATACGCAGTATTTT
CDR3: CASIGSPSTDTQYF
V: TRBV2
D: NA
J: TRBJ2-3
size: NA

DNA: TGTGCCAGCAGCGTAGCGGGAGACACTGAAGCTTTCTTT
CDR3: CASSVAGDTEAFF
V: TRBV9
D: NA
J: TRBJ1-1
size: NA

DNA: TGCGCCAGCAGCCAAGATAGAACGAACACTGAAGCTTTCTTT
CDR3: CASSQDRTNTEAFF
V: TRBV4-3
D: NA
J: TRBJ1-1
size: few

DNA: TGTGCCAGCAGTCAGAGGATGGGGGGACAAGGCTACGAGCAGTACTTC
CDR3: CASSQRMGGQGYEQYF
V: TRBV5-4
D: NA
J: TRBJ2-7
size: NA

DNA: TGTGCCAGCAGTTTAGAGTACAGCCCTACCTACACCTTC
CDR3: CASSLEYSPTYTF
V: TRBV28
D: NA
J: TRBJ1-2
size: NA

DNA: TGTGCCAGCAGCGTATCCCCCGATGGGCCCCAGCATTTT
CDR3: CASSVSPDGPQHF
V: TRBV9
D: NA
J: TRBJ1-5
size: few

DNA: TGTGCCAGCAGTACCCGGGGGGTCCTCAATGAGCAGTTCTTC
CDR3: CASSTRGVLNEQFF
V: TRBV28
D: TRBD2
J: TRBJ2-1
size: NA

DNA: TGTGCCAGCAGCTTAATGGGGGCCTACGAGCAGTACTTC
CDR3: CASSLMGAYEQYF
V: TRBV7-2
D: NA
J: TRBJ2-7
size: NA

DNA: TGTGCCAGCAGTTCTCTCCGGGTTGACACAGATACGCAGTATTTT
CDR3: CASSSLRVDTDTQYF
V: TRBV27
D: NA
J: TRBJ2-3
size: NA

DNA: TGTGCCAGCAGTTCTCAGGGAGCGAAGCAGTATTTT
CDR3: CASSSQGAKQYF
V: TRBV27
D: NA
J: TRBJ2-3
size: NA

DNA: TGCGCCAGCAGCGGACTACCGGGACAGATCTACGAGCAGTACTTC
CDR3: CASSGLPGQIYEQYF
V: TRBV5-1
D: NA
J: TRBJ2-7
size: once

DNA: TGTGCCAGCAGTGATTCAGGGGGCGAGCTCGCCACCATATATTTT
CDR3: CASSDSGGELATIYF
V: TRBV2
D: TRBD1
J: TRBJ1-3
size: NA

DNA: TGTGCCAGCTCACCACCGGGAGGTAAAGAGACCCAGTACTTC
CDR3: CASSPPGGKETQYF
V: TRBV18
D: NA
J: TRBJ2-5
size: NA

DNA: TGTGCCAGCAGGCCAGCGGGGGAAGAGACCCAGTACTTC
CDR3: CASRPAGEETQYF
V: TRBV27
D: TRBD2
J: TRBJ2-5
size: once

DNA: TGTGCCAGCAGTGGGACTAGCGGGGGGGCAGAGACCCAGTACTTC
CDR3: CASSGTSGGAETQYF
V: TRBV2
D: TRBD2
J: TRBJ2-5
size: NA

DNA: TGTGCCAGCAGGCCCAGGGCGGAATGGGCCTACGAGCAGTACTTC
CDR3: CASRPRAEWAYEQYF
V: TRBV6-1
D: NA
J: TRBJ2-7
size: NA

DNA: TGCGCCAGCAGCCCCCCAGACAATGAGCAGTTCTTC
CDR3: CASSPPDNEQFF
V: TRBV5-1
D: NA
J: TRBJ2-1
size: NA

DNA: TGTGCCAGCTCCACCGCTCCGCAGGGGATGTATGGCTACACCTTC
CDR3: CASSTAPQGMYGYTF
V: TRBV18
D: NA
J: TRBJ1-2
size: NA

DNA: TGTGCCAGCAGCTTAAGGTCTTCCTACAATGAGCAGTTCTTC
CDR3: CASSLRSSYNEQFF
V: TRBV11-3
D: NA
J: TRBJ2-1
size: NA

DNA: TGCGCCAGCAGCCCGAATTTGGACAGGGGAAATCAGCCCCAGCATTTT
CDR3: CASSPNLDRGNQPQHF
V: TRBV4-1
D: TRBD1
J: TRBJ1-5
size: NA

DNA: TGTGCCAGCAGAAAATCTGGGGCCAACGTCCTGACTTTC
CDR3: CASRKSGANVLTF
V: TRBV9
D: NA
J: TRBJ2-6
size: once

DNA: TGTGCCAGCAGCCTAGTGGGCTCTGATCACCCCTACGAGCAGTACTTC
CDR3: CASSLVGSDHPYEQYF
V: TRBV5-5
D: NA
J: TRBJ2-7
size: NA

DNA: TGTGCCAGCAGTTACCGGGGCGGCACAGATACGCAGTATTTT
CDR3: CASSYRGGTDTQYF
V: TRBV6-5
D: NA
J: TRBJ2-3
size: NA

DNA: TGTGCCAGCAGTCCCGCGTCCCTACGTGCTGAAGCTTTCTTT
CDR3: CASSPASLRAEAFF
V: TRBV27
D: NA
J: TRBJ1-1
size: NA

DNA: TGTGCCAGCAGCCGATGGACAGGACTTTCTAGCAATCAGCCCCAGCATTTT
CDR3: CASSRWTGLSSNQPQHF
V: TRBV5-6
D: TRBD1
J: TRBJ1-5
size: NA

DNA: TGTGCCAGCAGTTTTGAACAGGGGCACTATGGCTACACCTTC
CDR3: CASSFEQGHYGYTF
V: TRBV7-9
D: TRBD1
J: TRBJ1-2
size: NA

DNA: TGTGCCAGCAGGGTCGGACAGGGGGTAAATTCACCCCTCCACTTT
CDR3: CASRVGQGVNSPLHF
V: TRBV6-1
D: TRBD1
J: TRBJ1-6
size: NA

DNA: TGTGCCAGCAGCTCAGTCTCGGGACAGGGGTCAGATACGCAGTATTTT
CDR3: CASSSVSGQGSDTQYF
V: TRBV9
D: TRBD1
J: TRBJ2-3
size: NA

DNA: TGCGCCAGCAGCCTTCGACCGAGCGGGGGGCCCTTTACAAGCTCCTACAATGAGCAGTTCTTC
CDR3: CASSLRPSGGPFTSSYNEQFF
V: TRBV5-1
D: TRBD2
J: TRBJ2-1
size: NA

DNA: TGTGCCAGCAGCTTTTCACAAGAAGGGAAAGGCTACACCTTC
CDR3: CASSFSQEGKGYTF
V: TRBV7-2
D: NA
J: TRBJ1-2
size: few

DNA: TGTGCCAGCAGCTCCTCCGGGGGGCTCGTGACCGGGGAGCTGTTTTTT
CDR3: CASSSSGGLVTGELFF
V: TRBV7-8
D: NA
J: TRBJ2-2
size: few

DNA: TGTGCCAGCAGCTCCAGGACAGGAGCCTACGAGCAGTACTTC
CDR3: CASSSRTGAYEQYF
V: TRBV5-6
D: TRBD1
J: TRBJ2-7
size: NA

DNA: TGCGCCAGCAGTCAAAAAGGGGGCCAACTTCAGTACTTC
CDR3: CASSQKGGQLQYF
V: TRBV23-1
D: TRBD1
J: TRBJ2-7
size: NA

DNA: TGTGCCAGCAGCTTGGCAGGAAGGGAGACCCAGTACTTC
CDR3: CASSLAGRETQYF
V: TRBV5-6
D: NA
J: TRBJ2-5
size: NA

DNA: TGTGCCAGCACCTCCCGGGACAAACCTTCACCCCTCCACTTT
CDR3: CASTSRDKPSPLHF
V: TRBV7-2
D: NA
J: TRBJ1-6
size: NA

DNA: TGCAGCGCCTCCGGGACAGGGGGTGGCAATCAGCCCCAGCATTTT
CDR3: CSASGTGGGNQPQHF
V: TRBV29-1
D: TRBD1
J: TRBJ1-5
size: NA